This entry lists 24 T cell receptor beta chains sequenced from one sample in a study of cytomegalovirus exposure and HLA in healthy donors. Both 60 Vbeta primers and 13 Jbeta primers went into the PCR. The repertoire was sequenced with immunoSEQ multiplex PCR; TCRdb's copy has only in-frame clones and lacks some. Among under 200,000 clones listed, approximately 84% were seen once. Sequencing input: PBMCs. The receptors come from a boy aged 2 to 9 in good health and CMV-seronegative.

This clone appeared once. This sequence joins TRBV7-9 and TRBJ2-7; the D is unclear. The germline V and J ends were trimmed by 5 bases and 2 bases, with 13 bases remaining between them. The germline CDR1 and CDR2 sequences are SEHNR and FQNEAQ (reference sequence). The CDR3 consists of 14 residues. CDR3 protein: CASSPLDSAYEQYF. The CDR3 DNA reads TGTGCCAGCAGCCCTCTAGACTCAGCCTACGAGCAGTACTTC.

The J gene is TRBJ2-7, the V gene TRBV4-1, with 8 positions matching TRBD2. The germline gives CDR1 MGHRA, CDR2 YSYEKL. Trimming took 3 bases from V and 2 from J; bases not matched to a gene: 6. The CDR3 consists of 15 residues. The CDR3 DNA sequence: TGCGCCAGCAGCCATGGGGCGGGAGGAGCCTACGAGCAGTACTTC. Its translation: CASSHGAGGAYEQYF.

The gene calls are TRBV27 and TRBJ1-2; maybe TRBD1 (5 bases). Trimming took off 2 bases at V and 3 bases at J, with 10 bases between the two ends. CDR1 MNHEY and CDR2 SMNVEV come from the germline V gene (reference sequence). The CDR3 is 14 residues long. The CDR3 DNA reads as TGTGCCAGCAGTTTACAGGGCCTGGACTATGGCTACACCTTC. This translates into CASSLQGLDYGYTF.

The chain is built from TRBV28 and TRBJ2-7, with 13 bases lining up with TRBD2. Losses at the gene ends were 6 bases for V and 6 bases for J; bases not matched to a gene: 8. Germline CDR1 MDHEN, CDR2 SYDVKM. The CDR3 length is 15 residues. DNA of the CDR3: TGTGCCAGCAGAACCGGGACTAGCGGGACTCGCGAGCAGTACTTC. Amino acid sequence: CASRTGTSGTREQYF. The full variable domain, rest sourced from reference TRBV28 and TRBJ2-7, is DVKVTQSSRYLVKRTGEKVFLECVQDMDHENMFWYRQDPGLGLRLIYFSYDVKMKEKGDIPEGYSVSREKKERFSLILESASTNQTSMYLCASRTGTSGTREQYFGPGTRLTVT.

The J gene is TRBJ2-4, the V gene TRBV5-8; 9 bases fit TRBD1. CDR1 is SGHTS and CDR2 is YDEGEE in the germline V gene. The V and J ends lost 4 bases and 6 bases, in that order; junction bases with no gene match: 11. The CDR3 consists of 16 residues. The CDR3 protein is CASSLGDREGINIQYF. In DNA form, the CDR3 reads TGTGCCAGCAGCCTTGGGGACAGGGAAGGTATAAACATTCAGTACTTC. Drawing the rest from reference TRBV5-8 and TRBJ2-4, the complete variable domain is EAGVTQSPTHLIKTRGQQATLRCSPISGHTSVYWYQQALGLGLQFLLWYDEGEERNRGNFPPRFSGRQFPNYSSELNVNALELEDSALYLCASSLGDREGINIQYFGAGTRLSVL.

The chain has TRBV11-2 and TRBJ2-5, with TRBD2 matching 16 bases. Trimming removed 5 bases from V and 3 bases from J; junction bases left unmatched: 6. Per germline, CDR1 SGHAT and CDR2 FQNNGV. The CDR3 spans 17 residues. The CDR3 coding sequence is TGTGCCAGCAGCCAGGGACTAGCGGGAGGGCCGGAAGAGACCCAGTACTTC. Its protein product is CASSQGLAGGPEETQYF.

The chain is built from TRBV19 and TRBJ2-3; D possibly corresponds to TRBD2 (7 bases). This CDR3 region has 15 residues. The V gene's germline CDR1 is LNHDA and CDR2 SQIVND (reference sequence). Trimming stripped 6 bases from V and 4 bases from J, with 17 bases between. The CDR3 DNA follows: TGTGCCAGTAGGTCGGGCGGGGGCAACCCAGATACGCAGTATTTT. This encodes CASRSGGGNPDTQYF.

The rearrangement joins TRBV6-1 to TRBJ2-5; 7 nucleotides line up with TRBD1. Germline values: CDR1 MNHNS, CDR2 SASEGT. With 1 base clipped from V and 1 base from J, the junction kept 3 bases outside the gene matches. This CDR3 is 15 amino acids long. CDR3: CASSEERDSQETQYF. The CDR3 DNA reads as TGTGCCAGCAGTGAAGAGAGGGACAGCCAAGAGACCCAGTACTTC.

The chain has TRBV28 and TRBJ1-2; no reliable D call. With 2 bases removed from V and 2 bases from J, the gap between germline ends came to 6 bases. The CDR3 extends over 13 amino acids. Looked up from germline, CDR1 is MDHEN and CDR2 is SYDVKM. In DNA form, the CDR3 reads TGTGCCAGCAGTTTAAATCGGAACTATGGCTACACCTTC. Protein sequence: CASSLNRNYGYTF.

In this sample, this clone turned up once. This CDR3 reads CASSLLQGLPEAFF. The CDR3, as DNA: TGTGCCAGCAGCCTGCTACAGGGTTTGCCTGAAGCTTTCTTT. This chain uses TRBV2 with TRBJ1-1; maybe TRBD1 (6 bases). Germline CDR1 SNHLY, CDR2 FYNNEI. The CDR3 contains 14 residues. V was shortened by 6 bases and J by 6 bases, with 17 bases between the two germline ends.

The V gene is TRBV5-6, the J gene TRBJ1-1; TRBD1 matches 7 bases. CDR1 is SGHDT, CDR2 YYEEEE, per germline. The CDR3 has 13 residues. The trim removed 4 bases at V and 5 bases at J, leaving 5 bases unmatched. CDR3 region: CASSPGGWTEAFF. In DNA, the CDR3 is TGTGCCAGCAGCCCAGGGGGGTGGACTGAAGCTTTCTTT.

The genes are TRBV19 and TRBJ2-3; 9 nucleotides align to TRBD2. Trimming at V came to 4 bases and at J to 2 bases, leaving 7 bases not matched to a gene. This CDR3 spans 16 amino acids. Germline loops: CDR1 LNHDA, CDR2 SQIVND (reference sequence). The CDR3, as DNA: TGTGCCAGTAGTACTCTGGCTAGCGGGAACACAGATACGCAGTATTTT. Its translation is CASSTLASGNTDTQYF. The whole variable domain, remainder taken from reference TRBV19 and TRBJ2-3, is DGGITQSPKYLFRKEGQNVTLSCEQNLNHDAMYWYRQDPGQGLRLIYYSQIVNDFQKGDIAEGYSVSREKKESFPLTVTSAQKNPTAFYLCASSTLASGNTDTQYFGPGTRLTVL.

The chain's CDR3 is CASRPRENYGYTF. The CDR3 nucleotides read TGTGCCAGCAGGCCCCGGGAAAACTATGGCTACACCTTC. V is TRBV6-1 and J is TRBJ1-2; no firm D call. The V end lost 6 bases, the J end lost 2 bases, and 10 bases lay between the germline ends. This CDR3 is 13 amino acids long. From germline, CDR1 is MNHNS and CDR2 SASEGT.

Regarding this clone: At one end, the junction sequence differs from germline, possibly due to a read error. The V call is TRBV4-1, the J call TRBJ1-5, with D perhaps TRBD1 (5 bases). Per germline, CDR1 MGHRA and CDR2 YSYEKL. This CDR3 is built from 17 residues. The CDR3 protein is CASSQGIQGRRNRPQHF. CDR3 DNA sequence: TGCGCCAGCAGCCAAGGGATCCAGGGCAGGCGCAATCGGCCCCAGCATTTT.

This clone was seen a handful of times. The chain's CDR3 is CASSIEGARIEQYF. The DNA of the CDR3 is TGTGCCAGTAGTATCGAGGGGGCGAGGATCGAGCAGTACTTC. The genes are TRBV19 and TRBJ2-7; 7 bases align to TRBD1. CDR3 length equals 14 residues. Germline CDR1 and CDR2: LNHDA and SQIVND (reference sequence). V gave up 3 bases and J gave up 6 bases; unmatched junction bases: 8.

The chain employs TRBV5-4 and TRBJ2-3, with TRBD2 matching 11 bases. Germline V gives CDR1 SGHNT, CDR2 YYREEE (reference sequence). With 0 bases clipped from V and 2 bases from J, the junction kept 2 bases outside the gene matches. The CDR3 loop spans 16 amino acids. CDR3: CASSLVAGGPTDTQYF. The CDR3 DNA sequence: TGTGCCAGCAGCTTGGTAGCGGGAGGGCCCACAGATACGCAGTATTTT.

Only a few counts were recorded for this clone. This chain connects TRBV19 to TRBJ2-7; D is perhaps TRBD1 (6 bases). Trimming shortened V by 6 bases and J by 7 bases, and 19 bases separated the two germline ends. The length of the CDR3 is 14 residues. CDR1 and CDR2 from the germline V gene are LNHDA and SQIVND (reference sequence). The CDR3 region has the DNA TGTGCCAGTAGCAGGACAGCTTTGAGAGAAGAGCAGTACTTC. Protein sequence: CASSRTALREEQYF.

This chain links TRBV6-6 with TRBJ2-3; D not certain. V was clipped by 0 bases and J by 2 bases, with 6 bases between them. The germline gives CDR1 MNHNY, CDR2 SVGAGI (reference sequence). The CDR3 is 14 amino acids. CDR3 nucleotides: TGTGCCAGCAGTTACTCAGAGTCCACAGATACGCAGTATTTT. The encoded protein is CASSYSESTDTQYF.

The chain uses TRBV2 and TRBJ2-5; D perhaps matches TRBD1 (5 bases). The V gene lost 6 bases and the J gene lost 12 bases, with 17 bases spanning the gap. Germline CDR1 reads SNHLY; CDR2 reads FYNNEI. The CDR3 is made up of 12 amino acids. CDR3 residues: CASRGYPDMEYF. The CDR3 DNA sequence: TGTGCCAGCAGGGGATATCCGGACATGGAGTACTTC.

The chain employs TRBV5-1 and TRBJ2-1; tentative D call: TRBD1 (5 bases). This CDR3 contains 15 residues. Trimming shortened V by 1 base and J by 2 bases, and 10 bases separated the two germline ends. Germline V gene sequence: CDR1 SGHRS, CDR2 YFSETQ. The CDR3 region has the DNA TGCGCCAGCAGCTTGCTAAAGGGGACCTACAATGAGCAGTTCTTC. As protein: CASSLLKGTYNEQFF.

The chain couples TRBV18 to TRBJ2-5; D might be TRBD1 (7 bases). CDR3 length: 15 residues. V gave up 4 bases and J gave up 1 base, with 13 bases separating them. Germline lookup yields CDR1 KGHSH and CDR2 LQKENI. This chain's CDR3 is CASSQSQGGQETQYF. In DNA, the CDR3 is TGTGCCAGCTCACAGAGCCAGGGGGGCCAAGAGACCCAGTACTTC.

Concerning this clone itself: A junction end diverges from the germline sequence, so it may reflect a read error. The chain recombines TRBV7-7 with TRBJ2-5; 9 nucleotides align to TRBD1. The CDR3 runs to 17 residues. Germline V gene lookup returns CDR1 SSHAT and CDR2 FNYEAQ (reference sequence). The chain's CDR3 is CASSLGTGIRGQETQYF. DNA for the CDR3: TGTGCTAGCAGCTTAGGGACAGGGATTAGGGGGCAAGAGACCCAGTACTTC. Together with reference TRBV7-7 and TRBJ2-5, the CDR3 gives the full variable domain: GAGVSQSPRYKVTKRGQDVTLRCDPISSHATLYWYQQALGQGPEFLTYFNYEAQPDKSGLPSDRFSAERPEGSISTLTIQRTEQRDSAMYRCASSLGTGIRGQETQYFGPGTRLLVL.

This chain uses TRBV7-8 with TRBJ2-1, with a tentative D call TRBD2 (5 bases). The V and J ends lost 4 bases and 8 bases respectively, with 15 bases between them. Germline V lookup: CDR1 SGHVS, CDR2 FQNEAQ. The CDR3 sequence is 14 residues long. Written as DNA, the CDR3 is TGTGCCAGCAGCTGGGAGACCGCGGGCTATGAGCAGTTCTTC. Translated: CASSWETAGYEQFF.

This chain uses TRBV19 with TRBJ2-1; 11 bases are a match to TRBD2. Looked up from germline, CDR1 is LNHDA and CDR2 is SQIVND (reference sequence). The ends lost 3 bases at V and 8 bases at J; junction bases unmatched: 6. This CDR3 region has 15 residues. CDR3 nucleotide sequence: TGTGCCAGTAGTATGACTAGCGGGAATGGCGATGAGCAGTTCTTC. Amino acids: CASSMTSGNGDEQFF.